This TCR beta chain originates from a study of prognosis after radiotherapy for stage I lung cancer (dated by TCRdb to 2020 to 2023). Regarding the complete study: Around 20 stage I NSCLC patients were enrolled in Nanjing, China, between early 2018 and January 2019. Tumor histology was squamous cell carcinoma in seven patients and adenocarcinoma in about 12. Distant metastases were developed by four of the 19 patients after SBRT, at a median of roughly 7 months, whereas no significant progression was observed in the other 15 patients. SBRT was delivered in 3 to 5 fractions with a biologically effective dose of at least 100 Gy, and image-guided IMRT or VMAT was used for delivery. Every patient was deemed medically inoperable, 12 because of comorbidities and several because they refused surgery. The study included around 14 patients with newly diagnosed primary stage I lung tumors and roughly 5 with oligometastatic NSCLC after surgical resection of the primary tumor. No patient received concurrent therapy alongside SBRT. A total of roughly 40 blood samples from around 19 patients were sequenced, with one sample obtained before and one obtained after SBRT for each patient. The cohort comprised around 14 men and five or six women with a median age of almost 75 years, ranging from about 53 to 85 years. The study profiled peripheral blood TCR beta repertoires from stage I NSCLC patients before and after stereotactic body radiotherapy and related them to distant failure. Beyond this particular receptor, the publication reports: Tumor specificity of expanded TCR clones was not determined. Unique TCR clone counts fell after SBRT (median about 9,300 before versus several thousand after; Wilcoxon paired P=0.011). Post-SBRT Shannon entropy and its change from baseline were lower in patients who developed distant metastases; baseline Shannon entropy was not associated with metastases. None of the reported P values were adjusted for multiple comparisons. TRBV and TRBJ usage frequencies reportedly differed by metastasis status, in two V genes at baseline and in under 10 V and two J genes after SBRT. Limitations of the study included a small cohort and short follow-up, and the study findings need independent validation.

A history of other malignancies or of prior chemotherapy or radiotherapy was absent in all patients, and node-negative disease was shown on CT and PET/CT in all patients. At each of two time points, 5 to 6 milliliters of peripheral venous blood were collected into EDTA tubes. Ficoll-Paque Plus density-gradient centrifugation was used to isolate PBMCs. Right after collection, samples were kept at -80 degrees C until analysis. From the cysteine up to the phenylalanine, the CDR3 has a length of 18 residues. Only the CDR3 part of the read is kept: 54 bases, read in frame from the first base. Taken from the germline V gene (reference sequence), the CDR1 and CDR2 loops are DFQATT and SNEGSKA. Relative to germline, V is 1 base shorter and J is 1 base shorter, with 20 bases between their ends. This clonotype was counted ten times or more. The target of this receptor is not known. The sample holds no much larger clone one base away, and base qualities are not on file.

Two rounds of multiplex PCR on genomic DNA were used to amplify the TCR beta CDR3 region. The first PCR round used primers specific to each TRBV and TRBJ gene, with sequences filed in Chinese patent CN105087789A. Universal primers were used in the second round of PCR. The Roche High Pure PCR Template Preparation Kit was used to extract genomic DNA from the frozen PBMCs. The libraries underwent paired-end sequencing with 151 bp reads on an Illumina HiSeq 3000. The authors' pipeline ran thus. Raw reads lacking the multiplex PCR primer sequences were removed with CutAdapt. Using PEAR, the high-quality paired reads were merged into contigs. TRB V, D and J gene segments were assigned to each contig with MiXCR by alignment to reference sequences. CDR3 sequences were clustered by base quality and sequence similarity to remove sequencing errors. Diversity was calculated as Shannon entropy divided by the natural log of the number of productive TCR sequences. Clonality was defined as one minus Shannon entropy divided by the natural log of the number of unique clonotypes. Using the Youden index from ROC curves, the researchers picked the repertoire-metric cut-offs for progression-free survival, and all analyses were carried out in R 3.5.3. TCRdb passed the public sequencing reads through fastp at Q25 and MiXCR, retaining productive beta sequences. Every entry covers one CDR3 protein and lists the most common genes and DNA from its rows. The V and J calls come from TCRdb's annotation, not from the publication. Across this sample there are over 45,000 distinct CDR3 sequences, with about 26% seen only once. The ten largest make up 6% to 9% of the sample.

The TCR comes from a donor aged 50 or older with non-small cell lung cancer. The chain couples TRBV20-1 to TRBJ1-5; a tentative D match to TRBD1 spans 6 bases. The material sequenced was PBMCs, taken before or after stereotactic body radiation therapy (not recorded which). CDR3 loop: CSARGALGGAMSNQPQHF. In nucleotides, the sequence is TGCAGTGCTAGAGGAGCCCTGGGGGGGGCAATGAGCAATCAGCCCCAGCATTTT.